This T cell receptor (beta chain) comes out of a study of blood T cell repertoires in COVID-19. Across the study: Acute and convalescent COVID-19 samples came from the United States, Italy and Spain. In each case, the material was cDNA or gDNA derived from T cells, B-cell-depleted T cells, or PBMCs.

TCRdb's table, derived via immunoSEQ multiplex PCR, lists solely in-frame clones and lacks some. The table shows roughly 360,000 clones, with more than 75% occurring only once. Sequenced sample: PBMCs or T cells enriched from blood (not recorded which). This sequence originates from a woman aged 30 to 39 with acute COVID-19.

CDR3 protein: CASGSQGRANQPQHF. The DNA of the CDR3 is TGTGCTAGTGGTTCACAGGGGCGGGCCAATCAGCCCCAGCATTTT. The V and J genes are TRBV12-5 and TRBJ1-5, with 7 bases lining up with TRBD1. The CDR3 runs to 15 residues. Germline trimming cut 4 bases from V and 3 bases from J; bases unmatched to any gene: 6. CDR1 and CDR2 from the germline V gene are LGHNT and FRNRAP.